The T cell receptor beta chain under discussion was sequenced for a study of blood T cells in healthy people across ages. Study-wide findings and caveats: Among T cells, TCR beta diversity per million cells dropped roughly linearly as age rose. The CMV status of each donor remained undetermined, and this could have confounded shifts in expanded clonotypes.

Around 10 milliliters of peripheral blood were drawn from each donor. Germline lookup yields CDR1 SGHTA and CDR2 FQGNSA. The CDR3 spans 14 residues. For the second PCR, which ran for roughly 6 to 11 cycles, a sample-barcoded 5' primer and a J-beta primer mix were used. TCRdb recomputed calls from the 5' RACE reads with MiXCR, one row per CDR3 protein. Of about 800,000 distinct CDR3 sequences listed, less than 60% were seen once; the top ten hold roughly 18%. Turning to this clonotype: Its target is not known. At one boundary the junction diverges from the germline segment, which might be a read error.

The chain joins TRBV7-2 to TRBJ2-5; 7 bases map to TRBD2. With the DNA end fitting TRBJ2-7 better, the J assignment may be wrong. This clonotype originated in an elderly man in good health. The sequencing input was blood. The CDR3 DNA reads TGTGCCGGCAGCTTAGTGGTAAGGGAGGGCGAGCAGTACTTC. Its protein is CAGSLVVREGEQYF.